These 32 T cell receptor beta chains were sequenced from one sample in a study of T cells in Graves' hyperthyroidism and ophthalmopathy. TCR beta CDR3 region amplification was performed from RNA transcripts. With the HTBI primer set, the TCR CDR3 went through a first round of RT-PCR. A single record per CDR3 protein comes from TCRdb applying MiXCR to the multiplex PCR reads. The sample has 250,000 to 300,000 distinct CDR3 sequences; around 19% are singletons. Sequenced: blood. All receptors come from a man between 50 and 59 years old with Graves' ophthalmopathy.

In its sample, this clonotype was seen many times. The chain links TRBV13 to TRBJ2-7; D is uncertain. V was cut by 5 bases and J by 1 base, with 15 bases left in between. CDR3 length: 15 residues. Germline V gene data show CDR1 as PRHDT and CDR2 as FYEKMQ (reference sequence). CDR3 loop: CASSARGLASYEQYF. The CDR3 bases are TGTGCCAGCAGCGCAAGAGGTCTGGCATCCTACGAGCAGTACTTC.

The chain has TRBV4-1 and TRBJ2-7; D might be TRBD1 (5 bases). This CDR3 region has 13 residues. The V and J ends lost 1 base and 3 bases respectively, with 7 bases between them. Looked up from germline, CDR1 is MGHRA and CDR2 is YSYEKL. CDR3 amino acids: CASSQGTNYEQYF. Written as DNA, the CDR3 is TGCGCCAGCAGCCAAGGGACAAACTACGAGCAGTACTTC.

The CDR3 protein is CASGSPGAEAFF. In DNA form, the CDR3 reads TGTGCTAGTGGTTCTCCAGGAGCTGAAGCTTTCTTT. The gene calls are TRBV12-5 and TRBJ1-1; no reliable D call. The CDR3 runs to 12 residues. CDR1 and CDR2 (germline): LGHNT, FRNRAP. V lost 4 bases and J lost 6, with 9 bases in between.

Comments on this clonotype: Since a much larger clone is just one base distant, this may be a read error. V and J are TRBV5-1 and TRBJ2-1; a possible D gene is TRBD1 (6 bases). V gave up 3 bases and J gave up 5 bases, with 12 bases separating them. The CDR3 consists of 14 residues. Germline values: CDR1 SGHRS, CDR2 YFSETQ. CDR3 sequence reads: CASSSAGAHNEQFF. CDR3 bases: TGCGCCAGCAGCTCGGCAGGGGCCCACAATGAGCAGTTCTTC.

This clonotype was observed at least ten times. V is TRBV5-1 and J is TRBJ1-2; D is undetermined. CDR3 length: 14 residues. V was shortened by 4 bases and J by 5 bases, with 15 bases between the two germline ends. Germline V gene lookup returns CDR1 SGHRS and CDR2 YFSETQ. The CDR3 nucleotides are TGCGCCAGCAGCCTTGAACGGGGAAGATATGGCTACACCTTC. Protein sequence: CASSLERGRYGYTF. Full variable domain (missing parts from reference TRBV5-1 and TRBJ1-2): KAGVTQTPRYLIKTRGQQVTLSCSPISGHRSVSWYQQTPGQGLQFLFEYFSETQRNKGNFPGRFSGRQFSNSRSEMNVSTLELGDSALYLCASSLERGRYGYTFGSGTRLTVV.

The V gene is TRBV4-1, the J gene TRBJ1-4, with 9 positions matching TRBD1. The germline V gene encodes CDR1 MGHRA and CDR2 YSYEKL. CDR3 length: 17 amino acids. The V gene end was trimmed by 3 bases and the J gene end by 8 bases; junction bases not matched to a gene: 13. The chain's CDR3 is CASSHGTGKALREKLFF. CDR3 DNA: TGCGCCAGCAGCCACGGGACAGGGAAGGCCCTTCGGGAAAAACTGTTTTTT.

The V and J genes are TRBV29-1 and TRBJ2-7; 9 bases map to TRBD2. This CDR3 has 13 residues. Losses at the gene ends were 6 bases for V and 3 bases for J; bases not matched to a gene: 6. Germline values: CDR1 SQVTM, CDR2 ANQGSEA. The CDR3 nucleotides read TGCAGCGTCGTGGCACTAGCGGGCTACGAGCAGTACTTC. This translates into CSVVALAGYEQYF.

The chain joins TRBV20-1 to TRBJ2-5; TRBD1 agrees at 9 bases. CDR3 length equals 16 residues. Germline loops: CDR1 DFQATT, CDR2 SNEGSKA (reference sequence). J gave up 2 bases and V 6 bases, and 13 bases lay outside the gene matches. CDR3 in DNA: TGCAGTGCCCCGACGGGGACAGGGTTGGGACAAGAGACCCAGTACTTC. Residues: CSAPTGTGLGQETQYF.

This clonotype occurred many times. The chain employs TRBV28 and TRBJ1-5; D might be TRBD1 (5 bases). V was shortened by 3 bases and J by 2 bases, with 14 bases between the two germline ends. Germline V gene data show CDR1 as MDHEN and CDR2 as SYDVKM. The CDR3 contains 16 residues. CDR3 nucleotide sequence: TGTGCCAGCAGTTTTCAGGGAATGGCGGGCAATCAGCCCCAGCATTTT. It specifies CASSFQGMAGNQPQHF.

This chain uses TRBV6-1 with TRBJ2-4; 7 bases fit TRBD1. Unmatched junction bases numbered 7, after V lost 7 bases and J lost 7 bases. Germline CDR1 is MNHNS and CDR2 is SASEGT. The CDR3 loop spans 13 amino acids. The CDR3 is CASTRTGNNIQYF. The DNA for the CDR3 is TGTGCCAGCACCCGGACAGGTAACAACATTCAGTACTTC.

The rearrangement joins TRBV20-1 to TRBJ2-3, with 9 bases lining up with TRBD2. CDR3 size: 14 residues. Germline CDR1 and CDR2: DFQATT and SNEGSKA (reference sequence). Trimming at V came to 8 bases and at J to 1 base, leaving 7 bases not matched to a gene. In DNA form, the CDR3 reads TGCAGTCCTTACCCTAGCGGGGGCACAGATACGCAGTATTTT. It yields the protein CSPYPSGGTDTQYF.

A few counts support this clonotype. One end of the junction varies from germline; a read error may be responsible. The CDR3 sequence: CVSSATGVGEQYF. As DNA, the CDR3 is TGTGTCAGCAGTGCGACAGGGGTCGGCGAGCAGTACTTC. The chain links TRBV6-1 to TRBJ2-7; 8 bases align to TRBD1. The germline V gene encodes CDR1 MNHNS and CDR2 SASEGT. The CDR3 spans 13 residues.

This clonotype has at least ten counts. The chain carries TRBV20-1 and TRBJ2-5, with 9 bases identical to TRBD2. The CDR3 consists of 13 residues. Germline CDR1 reads DFQATT; CDR2 reads SNEGSKA (reference sequence). The J segment lost 5 bases and the V segment lost 6 bases, leaving 7 bases of the junction unmatched. CDR3: CSAGSGREETQYF. The CDR3 DNA follows: TGCAGTGCAGGTAGCGGGAGAGAGGAGACCCAGTACTTC.

This clonotype has more than one count but fewer than ten. V is TRBV12-5 and J is TRBJ2-5; possible D gene TRBD2, 5 bases. Trimming took off 1 base at V and 5 bases at J, with 11 bases between the two ends. The CDR3 covers 14 residues. Germline V lookup: CDR1 LGHNT, CDR2 FRNRAP. In DNA form, the CDR3 reads TGTGCTAGTGGTTTGGACGGGCGAGGGGAGACCCAGTACTTC. Encoded protein: CASGLDGRGETQYF.

Ten or more counts support this clonotype. The chain uses TRBV20-1 and TRBJ2-7; 9 bases are shared with TRBD2. V dropped 3 bases and J dropped 2; count of bases not matched to a gene: 5. The germline CDR1 and CDR2 sequences are DFQATT and SNEGSKA (reference sequence). The CDR3 length is 14 residues. The CDR3 reads CSARAGGQTYEQYF. CDR3 DNA sequence: TGCAGTGCTAGGGCGGGAGGGCAGACCTACGAGCAGTACTTC.

In this sample, this clonotype turned up many times. The V call is TRBV7-3, the J call TRBJ2-1; 8 bases fit TRBD2. Germline CDR1 SGHTA, CDR2 FQGTGA. The CDR3 consists of 15 residues. The V and J ends lost 3 bases and 2 bases, in that order; junction bases with no gene match: 3. This chain's CDR3 is CASSLSSGTYNEQFF. In nucleotides, the CDR3 is TGTGCCAGCAGCTTGAGTAGCGGGACCTACAATGAGCAGTTCTTC.

V gene TRBV28 combines with J gene TRBJ2-5; possible D gene TRBD2, 5 bases. V was trimmed by 5 bases and J by 13 bases, leaving 29 bases between them. Per germline, CDR1 MDHEN and CDR2 SYDVKM. This CDR3 has 16 residues. Here the CDR3 reads CASSRYQDLPYEGWYF. The CDR3 DNA sequence: TGTGCCAGCAGTCGATACCAAGATTTACCATACGAGGGTTGGTACTTC.

The chain recombines TRBV4-1 with TRBJ1-3, with D hard to call. The CDR3 spans 15 residues. Germline V lookup: CDR1 MGHRA, CDR2 YSYEKL. Trimming cost V 1 base and J 0 bases, with 7 bases left between them. The CDR3 is CASSQVVRSGNTIYF. In DNA, the CDR3 is TGCGCCAGCAGCCAAGTTGTCCGCTCTGGAAACACCATATATTTT.

V gene TRBV16 combines with J gene TRBJ1-5; no firm D call. Per the germline V gene, CDR1 is KGHSY and CDR2 is FQNENV. CDR3 length: 13 amino acids. V lost 6 bases, J lost 4 bases, and 10 bases lay in between. This CDR3 is CASSPSLNQPQHF. CDR3 sequence (DNA): TGTGCCAGCAGTCCCAGCCTAAATCAGCCCCAGCATTTT.

This clonotype showed up just a few times. This chain uses TRBV4-2 with TRBJ1-2; D ambiguous. Trimming took off 0 bases at V and 3 bases at J, with 11 bases between the two ends. The V gene's germline CDR1 is LGHNA and CDR2 YNFKEQ. The CDR3 consists of 15 residues. CDR3 DNA sequence: TGTGCCAGCAGCCAAGATCTGCGGGGTGACTATGGCTACACCTTC. Protein sequence: CASSQDLRGDYGYTF.

This clonotype was observed at least ten times. The rearrangement joins TRBV2 to TRBJ1-1, with 10 bases that match TRBD1. Germline V lookup: CDR1 SNHLY, CDR2 FYNNEI. J gave up 4 bases and V 3 bases, and 2 bases lay outside the gene matches. The CDR3 loop spans 14 amino acids. As DNA, the CDR3 is TGTGCCAGCAGTGAGGACAGGGGGAGCACTGAAGCTTTCTTT. It encodes CASSEDRGSTEAFF.

The CDR3 region is CASSLGQGGAYNEQFF. The CDR3 DNA sequence: TGTGCCAGCTCACTAGGACAGGGAGGGGCCTACAATGAGCAGTTCTTC. This rearrangement joins TRBV18 to TRBJ2-1; possible D gene TRBD1, 8 bases. Germline-derived CDR1 and CDR2 are KGHSH and LQKENI. Trimming left V 4 bases short and J 2 bases short, with 15 bases between. The CDR3 extends over 16 amino acids.

The chain recombines TRBV5-1 with TRBJ2-7; a weak D match, TRBD2 (6 bases). CDR3 length: 15 residues. V was pared by 3 bases and J by 4 bases, with 17 bases between. Germline-derived CDR1 and CDR2 are SGHRS and YFSETQ. In DNA, the CDR3 is TGCGCCAGCAGCTCTAATGACCGGGACTGGTACGAGCAGTACTTC. Protein: CASSSNDRDWYEQYF.

Only a few counts were recorded for this clonotype. The chain couples TRBV30 to TRBJ1-2; 7 positions agree with TRBD1. V dropped 5 bases and J dropped 2; count of bases not matched to a gene: 2. Germline V CDR1 and CDR2: GTSNPN, SVGIG (reference sequence). The CDR3 has 12 amino acids. Here the CDR3 DNA reads TGTGCCTGGGGGGGACAGAACTATGGCTACACCTTC. This encodes CAWGGQNYGYTF. Combining the CDR3 with reference TRBV30 and TRBJ1-2 gives the whole variable domain SQTIHQWPATLVQPVGSPLSLECTVEGTSNPNLYWYRQAAGRGLQLLFYSVGIGQISSEVPQNLSASRPQDRQFILSSKKLLLSDSGFYLCAWGGQNYGYTFGSGTRLTVV.

This clonotype was detected a few times. The V gene is TRBV5-8, the J gene TRBJ2-7, with TRBD2 as a possible D gene (6 bases). The V gene's germline CDR1 is SGHTS and CDR2 YDEGEE. V lost 0 bases to trimming and J lost 6 bases, with 13 bases between them. This CDR3 is 14 amino acids long. CDR3 loop: CASSLEVSGGEQYF. Written as DNA, the CDR3 is TGTGCCAGCAGCTTGGAGGTTAGCGGTGGCGAGCAGTACTTC.

The table lists this clonotype with many counts. The V and J genes are TRBV11-2 and TRBJ2-1; D is ambiguous. The CDR3 length is 15 residues. The germline V gene has CDR1 SGHAT and CDR2 FQNNGV. V was pared by 3 bases and J by 1 base, with 10 bases between. The CDR3 sequence is CASSFRGSSYNEQFF. CDR3 bases: TGTGCCAGCAGCTTTCGCGGCTCTTCCTACAATGAGCAGTTCTTC.

This clonotype was counted a few times. The V gene is TRBV18, the J gene TRBJ2-5; the D is unclear. The CDR3 totals 14 residues. Germline values: CDR1 KGHSH, CDR2 LQKENI. V lost 6 bases and J lost 3, with 14 bases in between. The CDR3 loop reads CASSLSTRKETQYF. CDR3 nucleotides: TGTGCCAGCTCGCTAAGTACAAGGAAAGAGACCCAGTACTTC.

This clonotype was recorded many times. Here the CDR3 DNA reads TGTGCCAGCTCACCACCCGGGACAAGATACGAGCAGTACTTC. It is translated as CASSPPGTRYEQYF. The genes are TRBV18 and TRBJ2-7; TRBD1 might be the D (6 bases). Trimming shortened V by 0 bases and J by 4 bases, and 10 bases separated the two germline ends. Germline assignment: CDR1 KGHSH and CDR2 LQKENI. The CDR3 totals 14 residues.

This clonotype has a count of ten or more. This chain uses TRBV28 with TRBJ2-1; 7 nucleotides match TRBD1. CDR1 and CDR2 (germline): MDHEN, SYDVKM. This CDR3 is built from 15 residues. With V trimmed by 3 bases and J by 8 bases, 10 bases remained unmatched. CDR3 DNA sequence: TGTGCCAGCAGTTTCACAGGGGTCTCTGGCGATGAGCAGTTCTTC. Translation gives CASSFTGVSGDEQFF.

The V gene is TRBV6-1, the J gene TRBJ1-1, with 7 bases that match TRBD1. J was trimmed by 11 bases and V by 11 bases; bases with no gene match: 23. The CDR3 is 15 residues long. Per germline, CDR1 MNHNS and CDR2 SASEGT. This chain's CDR3 is CAGKDRQGLGYRAFF. CDR3 sequence (DNA): TGTGCCGGCAAGGACCGACAGGGCCTTGGATATAGGGCTTTCTTT.

This clonotype was seen repeatedly, ten times or more. V gene TRBV12-3 or TRBV12-4 combines with J gene TRBJ2-7; 9 bases align to TRBD2. The CDR3 has 14 residues. The V gene end was trimmed by 3 bases and the J gene end by 0 bases; junction bases not matched to a gene: 0. The CDR3 DNA is TGTGCCAGCAGTTTTAGCGGGAGCTCCTACGAGCAGTACTTC. Its protein is CASSFSGSSYEQYF.

A few counts support this clonotype. The V and J genes are TRBV30 and TRBJ1-1, with unresolved D. Germline CDR1 and CDR2: GTSNPN and SVGIG (reference sequence). This CDR3 is built from 11 residues. Trimming shortened V by 7 bases and J by 5 bases, and 11 bases separated the two germline ends. CDR3 DNA sequence: TGTGCCTTCCATGGAGGAACTGAAGCTTTCTTT. Translated: CAFHGGTEAFF.